Here is one T cell receptor beta chain with its context. Its antigen remains unidentified. The germline gives CDR1 MGHRA, CDR2 YSYEKL. The CDR3 sequence is 16 residues long. The J segment lost 3 bases and the V segment lost 4 bases, leaving 11 bases of the junction unmatched. Positively selected for CCR7, the CD45RO-negative cells used as naive CD8 cells excluded terminally differentiated effector memory CD45RA+ cells. Those who donated were healthy HIV-negative adults, with no recent acute infections or vaccinations reported. This record comes from a study of shared clonotypes between healthy human individuals. Study-wide results and limits: How much donors shared clonotypes was expected to be affected by sequencing depth.

Every immunoSEQ plate was one replicate of a subset's evenly spread DNA. Using immunoSEQ multiplex PCR, the repertoire was profiled, and TCRdb retains in-frame clones only, with some absent. The table lists millions of clones, just under 95% of them singletons, with 0.9% to 1.3% in the top ten. Sequenced sample: naive CD8+ T cells sorted from blood. This TCR was sampled from a man aged 18 to 30 in good health. J is TRBJ2-7 and V is TRBV4-1; 8 positions agree with TRBD2. In DNA, the CDR3 is TGCGCCAGCAGCCCAGGTGTGGGGCGGGGGGACTACGAGCAGTACTTC. Amino acid sequence: CASSPGVGRGDYEQYF.